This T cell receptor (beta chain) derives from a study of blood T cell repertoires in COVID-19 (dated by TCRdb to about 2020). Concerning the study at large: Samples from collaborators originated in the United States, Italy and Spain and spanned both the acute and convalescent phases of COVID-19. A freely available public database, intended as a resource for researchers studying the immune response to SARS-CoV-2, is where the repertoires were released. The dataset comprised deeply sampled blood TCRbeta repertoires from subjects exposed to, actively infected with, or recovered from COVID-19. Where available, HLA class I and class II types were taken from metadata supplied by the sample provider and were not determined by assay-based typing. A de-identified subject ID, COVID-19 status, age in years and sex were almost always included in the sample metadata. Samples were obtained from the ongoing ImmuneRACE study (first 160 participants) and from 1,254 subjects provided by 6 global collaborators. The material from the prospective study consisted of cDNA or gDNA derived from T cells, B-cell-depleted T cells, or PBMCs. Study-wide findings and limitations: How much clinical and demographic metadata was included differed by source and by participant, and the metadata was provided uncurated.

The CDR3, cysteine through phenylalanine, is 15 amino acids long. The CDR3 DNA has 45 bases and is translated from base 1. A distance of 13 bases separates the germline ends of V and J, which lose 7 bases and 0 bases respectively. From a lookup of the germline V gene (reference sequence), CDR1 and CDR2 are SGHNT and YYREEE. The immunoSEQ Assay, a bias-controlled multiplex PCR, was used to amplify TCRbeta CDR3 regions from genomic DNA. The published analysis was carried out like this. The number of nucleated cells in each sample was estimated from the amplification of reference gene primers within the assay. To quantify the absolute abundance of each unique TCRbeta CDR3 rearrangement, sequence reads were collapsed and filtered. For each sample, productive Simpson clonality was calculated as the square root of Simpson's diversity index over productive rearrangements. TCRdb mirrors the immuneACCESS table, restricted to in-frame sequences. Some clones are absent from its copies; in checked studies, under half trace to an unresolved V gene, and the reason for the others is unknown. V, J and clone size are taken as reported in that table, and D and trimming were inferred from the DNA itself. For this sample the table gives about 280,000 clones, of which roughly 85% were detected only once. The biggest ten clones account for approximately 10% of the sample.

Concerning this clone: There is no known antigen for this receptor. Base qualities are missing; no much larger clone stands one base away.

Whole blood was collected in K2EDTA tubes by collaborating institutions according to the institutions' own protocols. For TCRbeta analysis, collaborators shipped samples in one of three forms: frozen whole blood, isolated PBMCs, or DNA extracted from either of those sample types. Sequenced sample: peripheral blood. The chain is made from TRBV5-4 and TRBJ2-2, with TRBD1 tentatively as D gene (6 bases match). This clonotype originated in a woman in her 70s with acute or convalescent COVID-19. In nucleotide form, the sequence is TGTGCCAGCGGAAACAGGGTTGCGAACACCGGGGAGCTGTTTTTT. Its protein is CASGNRVANTGELFF.